Presented here are 4 T cell receptor beta chains from one specimen sequenced in a study of neurological immune-mediated disorders. MiXCR, applied by TCRdb to the 5' RACE reads, yields one record per CDR3 protein. The sample lists around 64,000 distinct CDR3 sequences; more than 9.5% were seen once. Source material: PBMCs. All receptors derive from a woman aged 55-75 years with HTLV-1-associated myelopathy (HAM/TSP).

This clonotype was picked up many times. This chain uses TRBV20-1 with TRBJ2-2; 7 bases are a match to TRBD2. With 2 bases clipped from V and 3 bases from J, the junction kept 3 bases outside the gene matches. The V gene's germline CDR1 is DFQATT and CDR2 SNEGSKA (reference sequence). This CDR3 is built from 14 residues. CDR3 bases: TGCAGTGCTAGATACGGGGGGTACACCGGGGAGCTGTTTTTT. Translation: CSARYGGYTGELFF.

The V gene is TRBV5-1, the J gene TRBJ2-3; 7 bases match TRBD1. This CDR3 region has 15 residues. Germline CDR1 is SGHRS and CDR2 is YFSETQ. The V and J ends lost 0 bases and 2 bases, in that order; junction bases with no gene match: 3. DNA for the CDR3: TGCGCCAGCAGCTTGGCCGGACAGGTCACAGATACGCAGTATTTT. Amino acids: CASSLAGQVTDTQYF.

This clonotype was seen at least ten times. The chain is built from TRBV20-1 and TRBJ2-5, with D tentatively TRBD2 (6 bases). V shed 3 bases and J shed 5 bases, with 19 bases lying between them. The CDR3 has 15 residues. Germline loops: CDR1 DFQATT, CDR2 SNEGSKA (reference sequence). The chain's CDR3 is CSARGLDGSRETQYF. The CDR3 DNA sequence: TGCAGTGCTAGGGGTCTTGACGGGAGCAGGGAGACCCAGTACTTC.

Many counts were recorded for this clonotype. The CDR3 DNA reads as TGTGCCAGCAGCCCGAACCCCATCACCGGGGAGCTGTTTTTT. Translation: CASSPNPITGELFF. The V gene is TRBV7-7, the J gene TRBJ2-2, with D hard to call. The CDR3 spans 14 residues. Germline CDR1 SSHAT, CDR2 FNYEAQ (reference sequence). V was pared by 5 bases and J by 4 bases, with 11 bases between.